This T cell receptor beta chain was captured by sequencing in a study of early T cells in non-severe SARS-CoV-2 infection (dated by TCRdb to the early 2020s). As for the study more broadly: Bulk RNA from unsorted whole blood was used for TCR sequencing, so alpha and beta chains could not be paired. Findings and caveats that apply to the study as a whole: VDJdb matching was skewed toward anti-spike CD8 responses and likely underestimated virus-specific expansions, missing private and CD4 specificities.

From its cysteine to its phenylalanine, the CDR3 spans 14 amino acids. The entry retains the CDR3 DNA only, 42 bases that are in frame from base 1. CDR1 and CDR2 are drawn from the germline V gene: SGHVS, FNYEAQ. The junction shows trimming of 2 bases on V and 1 base on J, plus 5 bases between the germline ends. Set within a cohort of healthcare workers in London, UK, this nested case-control study involved weekly PCR testing of nasopharyngeal swabs along with blood sampling. Healthcare workers were enrolled in the week of the UK lockdown, from 23 to 31 March 2020, and were followed every week for up to roughly 15 weeks. This clonotype was picked up many times. The antigen this receptor binds is unknown. Base quality data are lacking; no much larger clone is found one base away. Library method: 5' RACE. Sequencing used a NextSeq 500. Unique molecular identifiers were attached to individual cDNA molecules in the TCR library protocol so that sequencing error and PCR bias could be corrected. Both TCR alpha and beta chains were sequenced, and tight co-correlation was observed between alpha and beta sequence abundances in each sample. Processing in the source paper ran as follows. Decombinator V4 was used to annotate TCR sequences for V gene, J gene and CDR3. TCRs were defined as expanded if a significant change between any two time points was detected under a Poisson model with p below 0.0001. TCR abundances were normalised to the total number of TCRs sequenced per sample and expressed as counts per million. TRAV1-2 paired with TRAJ12, TRAJ20 or TRAJ33 defined MAIT TCRs, while TRAV10 paired with TRAJ18 defined iNKT TCRs. A search of VDJdb, accessed on 1 November 2021, was run for TCRs annotated to CMV, EBV and SARS-CoV-2, with TCRs annotated for multiple antigens excluded. Starting from the raw public reads, TCRdb applied fastp trimming at Q25, assembled clones with MiXCR and retained in-frame beta chains. Each CDR3 protein appears once, grouped with its most common genes and DNA. These V and J calls derive from TCRdb rather than the authors' analysis. Counted in this sample were some 35,000 distinct CDR3 sequences; less than 6.5% of them appeared once. The ten largest make up 25% to 30% of the sample.

The clonotype comes from an adult who was a healthcare worker with PCR-confirmed SARS-CoV-2 infection or an uninfected control (not recorded which). The chain is made from TRBV7-6 and TRBJ2-2, with no D gene named confidently. Sample: whole blood. The CDR3 region: CASSLRENTGELFF. In nucleotides, the sequence is TGTGCCAGCAGCTTAAGGGAGAACACCGGGGAGCTGTTTTTT.